This T cell receptor (beta chain) was profiled in a study of blood T cell repertoires in COVID-19. The germline CDR1 and CDR2 sequences are MGHDK and SYGVNS. V was shortened by 4 bases and J by 4 bases, with 10 bases between the two germline ends. CDR3 length: 13 amino acids. Generated by immunoSEQ multiplex PCR, the TCRdb table keeps only in-frame clones and is missing some. The data show almost 250,000 clones, approximately 85% seen once. The chain carries TRBV25-1 and TRBJ1-1, with D uncertain. Material: PBMCs or T cells enriched from blood (not recorded which). The source is a woman in her forties or fifties with acute COVID-19. CDR3 DNA sequence: TGTGCCAGCAGTGCTCCGCAGATCACTGAAGCTTTCTTT. Translated, it gives CASSAPQITEAFF. Supplemented by reference TRBV25-1 and TRBJ1-1, the full variable domain reads EADIYQTPRYLVIGTGKKITLECSQTMGHDKMYWYQQDPGMELHLIHYSYGVNSTEKGDLSSESTVSRIRTEHFPLTLESARPSHTSQYLCASSAPQITEAFFGQGTRLTVV.